This T cell receptor (beta chain) was identified during a study of cytomegalovirus exposure and HLA in healthy donors. Trimming pared 0 bases from V and 6 bases from J, leaving 10 bases between. Per the germline V gene, CDR1 is SGHNT and CDR2 is YYREEE (reference sequence). CDR3 length: 14 residues. PCR was performed using 60 Vbeta and 13 Jbeta primers. The method was immunoSEQ multiplex PCR; TCRdb's version includes in-frame clones alone and lacks a portion of them. Its clone listing holds about 160,000 clones. The origin of this receptor is a man aged 30 to 39 in good health and CMV-seronegative. J is TRBJ2-4 and V is TRBV5-4; D is possibly TRBD1 (5 bases). Sequenced sample: PBMCs. This CDR3 reads CASSLDGARNIQYF. Written as DNA, the CDR3 is TGTGCCAGCAGCTTGGATGGGGCCCGAAACATTCAGTACTTC.